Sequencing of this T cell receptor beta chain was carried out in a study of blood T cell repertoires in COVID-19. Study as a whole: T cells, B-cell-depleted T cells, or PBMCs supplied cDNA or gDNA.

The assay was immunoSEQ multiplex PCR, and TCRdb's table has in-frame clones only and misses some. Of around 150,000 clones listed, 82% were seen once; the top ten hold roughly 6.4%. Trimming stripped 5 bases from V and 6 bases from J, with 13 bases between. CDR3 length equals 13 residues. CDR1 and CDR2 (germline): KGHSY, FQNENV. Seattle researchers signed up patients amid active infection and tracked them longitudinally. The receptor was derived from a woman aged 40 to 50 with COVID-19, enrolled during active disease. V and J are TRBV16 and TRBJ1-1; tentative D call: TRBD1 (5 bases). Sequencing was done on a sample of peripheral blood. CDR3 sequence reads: CASSRGRVPEAFF. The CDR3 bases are TGTGCCAGCAGCAGAGGCAGGGTCCCTGAAGCTTTCTTT.